The 29 T cell receptor beta chains presented below share a single source sample, sequenced in a study of shared clonotypes between healthy human individuals. Repertoires were generated with immunoSEQ multiplex PCR, while TCRdb's copy carries only in-frame clones and drops some. The sample has over a million clones, approximately 80% seen once; the top ten hold around 0.47%. Sequenced input: memory CD4+ T cells from PBMCs. Specified subset: CD45RA-negative fraction. These TCRs come from a young man in good health. Some clones in this sample may be carry-over from other donors' samples.

This CDR3 is CSVLGGYSTDTQYF. Written as DNA, the CDR3 is TGCAGCGTTCTCGGCGGTTATAGCACAGATACGCAGTATTTT. The rearrangement joins TRBV29-1 to TRBJ2-3, with unresolved D. This CDR3 region has 14 residues. The V gene lost 5 bases and the J gene lost 0 bases, with 12 bases spanning the gap. Germline values: CDR1 SQVTM, CDR2 ANQGSEA.

In its sample, this clone was seen many times. Other DNA sequences within the sample encode an identical CDR3. The chain uses TRBV19 and TRBJ1-5, with D maybe TRBD1 (6 bases). The V and J ends lost 5 bases and 5 bases respectively, with 10 bases between them. The CDR3 consists of 13 residues. The germline gives CDR1 LNHDA, CDR2 SQIVND (reference sequence). The CDR3 DNA reads as TGTGCCAGTAGTTTCAGGGGCGATCAGCCCCAGCATTTT. It is translated as CASSFRGDQPQHF.

The chain is built from TRBV11-2 and TRBJ2-7; 10 nucleotides align to TRBD2. Germline lookup yields CDR1 SGHAT and CDR2 FQNNGV. The CDR3 has 15 residues. J lost 6 bases, V lost 1 base, and 6 bases had no gene match. The CDR3 DNA follows: TGTGCCAGCAGCTTAGTCTCGCTAGCGGGAGTCGAGCAGTACTTC. Its translation: CASSLVSLAGVEQYF.

In this sample, this clone turned up many times. The gene calls are TRBV28 and TRBJ1-1; D possibly corresponds to TRBD1 (5 bases). The CDR3 length is 14 residues. Per the germline V gene, CDR1 is MDHEN and CDR2 is SYDVKM. Trimming removed 6 bases from V and 5 bases from J, with 16 bases in between. The CDR3 loop reads CASRATDRQTEAFF. As DNA, the CDR3 is TGTGCCAGCAGGGCTACTGATCGACAGACTGAAGCTTTCTTT.

The gene calls are TRBV11-3 and TRBJ2-7; a possible D gene is TRBD1 (5 bases). In germline, CDR1 is SGHNT, CDR2 YENEEA. V was trimmed by 2 bases and J by 0 bases, leaving 8 bases between them. CDR3 size: 14 residues. CDR3 sequence (DNA): TGTGCCAGCAGCTTACAGGGCAGCTCCTACGAGCAGTACTTC. Translating gives CASSLQGSSYEQYF.

CDR3: CAWKQDANTGELFF. Here the CDR3 DNA reads TGTGCCTGGAAACAGGACGCGAACACCGGGGAGCTGTTTTTT. This chain joins TRBV30 and TRBJ2-2; the D gene is possibly TRBD1 (5 bases). Germline V CDR1 and CDR2: GTSNPN, SVGIG (reference sequence). The CDR3 covers 14 residues. The V end was cut by 4 bases, the J end by 0 bases, with 9 bases between.

The V gene is TRBV4-1, the J gene TRBJ2-3; D is undetermined. The CDR3 has 17 amino acids. CDR1 is MGHRA and CDR2 is YSYEKL in the germline V gene. The V end was cut by 0 bases, the J end by 4 bases, with 17 bases between. The CDR3 region has the DNA TGCGCCAGCAGCCAAGAACCCCCGACGACCCCATCAGATACGCAGTATTTT. Translation gives CASSQEPPTTPSDTQYF.

In nucleotides, the CDR3 is TGTGCCAGCAGGCGGGCGGGCCTCAATCAGCCCCAGCATTTT. Residues: CASRRAGLNQPQHF. The chain carries TRBV2 and TRBJ1-5, with D uncertain. The CDR3 contains 14 residues. CDR1 and CDR2 (germline): SNHLY, FYNNEI. Trimming took off 6 bases at V and 3 bases at J, with 12 bases between the two ends.

A note on this clone: The junction does not match germline at one end; this may be a read error. The chain joins TRBV15 to TRBJ1-2, with 7 positions matching TRBD1. The CDR3 is 12 amino acids. Germline V gene sequence: CDR1 LNHNV, CDR2 YYDKDF (reference sequence). The CDR3 region is CAASRQGNGYTF. CDR3 coding DNA: TGTGCCGCCAGCAGACAGGGTAATGGCTACACCTTC. The variable domain in full, completed from reference TRBV15 and TRBJ1-2, reads DAMVIQNPRYQVTQFGKPVTLSCSQTLNHNVMYWYQQKSSQAPKLLFHYYDKDFNNEADTPDNFQSRRPNTSFCFLDIRSPGLGDTAMYLCAASRQGNGYTFGSGTRLTVV.

This clone was observed a handful of times. The chain links TRBV7-9 to TRBJ1-1; D ambiguous. Trimming shortened V by 3 bases and J by 1 base, and 9 bases separated the two germline ends. CDR1 and CDR2 from the germline V gene are SEHNR and FQNEAQ (reference sequence). This CDR3 has 14 amino acids. DNA for the CDR3: TGTGCCAGCAGCTTCCCTAGAGAGAACACTGAAGCTTTCTTT. It translates to CASSFPRENTEAFF.

The CDR3, as DNA: TGTGCCAGCAGCGGAAGAGGACGGATACTACGAGAGCAGTACTTC. It is translated as CASSGRGRILREQYF. This sequence joins TRBV7-2 and TRBJ2-7; D unresolved. Trimming removed 5 bases at V and 7 bases at J, with 21 bases between. Per germline, CDR1 SGHTA and CDR2 FQGNSA. The CDR3 runs 15 residues. The full variable domain, rest sourced from reference TRBV7-2 and TRBJ2-7, is GAGVSQSPSNKVTEKGKDVELRCDPISGHTALYWYRQSLGQGLEFLIYFQGNSAPDKSGLPSDRFSAERTGGSVSTLTIQRTQQEDSAVYLCASSGRGRILREQYFGPGTRLTVT.

The chain is built from TRBV29-1 and TRBJ2-5; D gene uncertain. The germline V gene has CDR1 SQVTM and CDR2 ANQGSEA. This CDR3 is built from 12 residues. DNA of the CDR3: TGCAGTGAAGGACGGCACCAAGAGACCCAGTACTTC. Its protein product is CSEGRHQETQYF.

The rearrangement links TRBV5-1 to TRBJ2-3, with TRBD2 identical over 10 bases. From germline, CDR1 is SGHRS and CDR2 YFSETQ. The V segment lost 5 bases and the J segment 2 bases; nucleotides outside the gene matches: 5. The length of the CDR3 is 15 residues. This CDR3 reads CASRAAGGDTDTQYF. The CDR3 nucleotides read TGCGCCAGCAGAGCAGCGGGAGGGGACACAGATACGCAGTATTTT.

The table lists this clone with many counts. The rearrangement joins TRBV7-9 to TRBJ1-3; no clear D. Germline V lookup: CDR1 SEHNR, CDR2 FQNEAQ (reference sequence). Trimming pared 2 bases from V and 4 bases from J, leaving 12 bases between. The CDR3 is made up of 15 amino acids. The CDR3 loop reads CASSLSQAAGNTIYF. CDR3 coding DNA: TGTGCCAGCAGCTTATCGCAGGCTGCGGGAAACACCATATATTTT.

The genes are TRBV30 and TRBJ2-5; 11 bases agree with TRBD2. Trimming at V came to 4 bases and at J to 5 bases, leaving 6 bases not matched to a gene. The CDR3 sequence is 14 residues long. CDR1 GTSNPN and CDR2 SVGIG come from the germline V gene (reference sequence). The CDR3 sequence is CAWKLAGAGETQYF. The CDR3 nucleotides read TGTGCCTGGAAACTAGCGGGAGCAGGGGAGACCCAGTACTTC.

This chain uses TRBV4-2 with TRBJ2-3, with 9 positions matching TRBD2. Germline V gene sequence: CDR1 LGHNA, CDR2 YNFKEQ. The CDR3 loop spans 16 amino acids. V lost 4 bases and J lost 6; bases outside the gene matches: 11. CDR3 bases: TGTGCCAGCAGCCGCAACCGAGCGGGAGGCGTCGATACGCAGTATTTT. It specifies CASSRNRAGGVDTQYF.

The sample holds one count of this clone. The J gene is TRBJ1-1, the V gene TRBV5-1; a possible D gene is TRBD1 (6 bases). CDR3 length: 15 residues. V was shortened by 1 base and J by 1 base, with 11 bases between the two germline ends. Germline CDR1 reads SGHRS; CDR2 reads YFSETQ. The CDR3 spells CASSLLGQTNTEAFF. The CDR3 DNA is TGCGCCAGCAGCTTGCTCGGACAGACGAACACTGAAGCTTTCTTT.

The chain couples TRBV5-1 to TRBJ1-1, with D possibly matching TRBD1 (5 bases). Between the trimmed V and J ends, which lost 3 bases and 1 base, there was a span of 10 bases. This CDR3 is 14 amino acids long. Germline V gene sequence: CDR1 SGHRS, CDR2 YFSETQ. CDR3 region: CASSSRAPNTEAFF. CDR3 DNA sequence: TGCGCCAGCAGCTCCAGGGCCCCGAACACTGAAGCTTTCTTT.

The count of this clone is one. Written as DNA, the CDR3 is TGTGCCAGCAGCTGGGGGCCCCGCGGCGAAGAGACCCAGTACTTC. Translating it yields CASSWGPRGEETQYF. The chain combines TRBV5-6 with TRBJ2-5; possible D gene TRBD1, 6 bases. The CDR3 length is 15 residues. The germline CDR1 and CDR2 sequences are SGHDT and YYEEEE. Trimming removed 3 bases from V and 3 bases from J, with 15 bases in between.

The gene calls are TRBV7-2 and TRBJ1-1, with unresolved D. The germline V and J ends were trimmed by 4 bases and 0 bases, with 6 bases remaining between them. Germline CDR1 is SGHTA and CDR2 is FQGNSA. The CDR3 length is 13 residues. The CDR3: CASSYGLNTEAFF. CDR3 nucleotide sequence: TGTGCCAGCAGCTATGGCCTGAACACTGAAGCTTTCTTT.

This clone has a single count. The chain employs TRBV15 and TRBJ2-1; D is unclear. CDR1 and CDR2 from the germline V gene are LNHNV and YYDKDF (reference sequence). The ends were cut back, 2 bases at V and 5 bases at J, with 10 bases in the middle. This CDR3 is 14 amino acids long. The CDR3 coding sequence is TGTGCCACCAGCAGAAAGGACGTCCACAATGAGCAGTTCTTC. It yields the protein CATSRKDVHNEQFF.

This clone was picked up a small number of times. The chain couples TRBV7-2 to TRBJ2-7; possibly TRBD1 for D (6 bases). In germline, CDR1 is SGHTA, CDR2 FQGNSA. Between the trimmed V and J ends, which lost 4 bases and 2 bases, there was a span of 21 bases. This CDR3 region has 17 residues. The CDR3 reads CASSSTRGQRMTYEQYF. The CDR3 DNA reads TGTGCCAGCAGCTCCACCCGCGGACAGAGGATGACCTACGAGCAGTACTTC.

The V and J genes are TRBV15 and TRBJ2-2, with TRBD1 matching 7 bases. Germline V gene lookup returns CDR1 LNHNV and CDR2 YYDKDF (reference sequence). After removal of 0 bases from V and 1 base from J, the junction contained 2 bases not matched to a gene. The CDR3 totals 16 residues. CDR3 loop: CATSRDRDRNTGELFF. The CDR3 nucleotides read TGTGCCACCAGCAGAGATCGGGACAGGAACACCGGGGAGCTGTTTTTT.

The V gene is TRBV5-1, the J gene TRBJ1-3; D is ambiguous. Deletions cut 2 bases from V and 0 bases from J, with 9 bases between. The CDR3 covers 15 residues. CDR1 is SGHRS and CDR2 is YFSETQ in the germline V gene. Here the CDR3 DNA reads TGCGCCAGCAGCTTTGGGTCACCCTCTGGAAACACCATATATTTT. Protein product: CASSFGSPSGNTIYF.

Comments on this clone: This likely came from a read error, as a far larger clone is one base away. J is TRBJ2-1 and V is TRBV4-2; D is undetermined. Trimming pared 4 bases from V and 15 bases from J, leaving 16 bases between. Germline V gene sequence: CDR1 LGHNA, CDR2 YNFKEQ. The CDR3 extends over 12 amino acids. The CDR3 region is CASSPYTDPRFF. The CDR3 DNA is TGTGCCAGCAGCCCTTACACGGATCCCCGGTTCTTC.

In this sample, this clone turned up once. The V gene is TRBV5-1, the J gene TRBJ2-1; perhaps D is TRBD1 or TRBD2 (5 bases each). Germline lookup yields CDR1 SGHRS and CDR2 YFSETQ. The CDR3 spans 15 residues. V gave up 4 bases and J gave up 8 bases, with 19 bases separating them. The CDR3 protein is CASSLRDALTDEQFF. In DNA, the CDR3 is TGCGCCAGCAGCCTCCGGGACGCCTTAACGGATGAGCAGTTCTTC. The variable domain in full, with the rest retrieved from reference TRBV5-1 and TRBJ2-1, is KAGVTQTPRYLIKTRGQQVTLSCSPISGHRSVSWYQQTPGQGLQFLFEYFSETQRNKGNFPGRFSGRQFSNSRSEMNVSTLELGDSALYLCASSLRDALTDEQFFGPGTRLTVL.

The rearrangement joins TRBV5-1 to TRBJ2-7; 8 nucleotides line up with TRBD2. Germline CDR1 SGHRS, CDR2 YFSETQ. The CDR3 has 15 amino acids. After removal of 6 bases from V and 2 bases from J, the junction contained 10 bases not matched to a gene. This CDR3 reads CASTLGAGGPYEQYF. In DNA form, the CDR3 reads TGCGCCAGCACCCTAGGGGCGGGAGGTCCCTACGAGCAGTACTTC.

V usage is TRBV5-1 and J usage is TRBJ1-1, with D perhaps TRBD1 (5 bases). CDR3 size: 14 residues. Trimming removed 3 bases at V and 1 base at J, with 10 bases between. Per the germline V gene, CDR1 is SGHRS and CDR2 is YFSETQ. CDR3 protein: CASSSQVGNTEAFF. The DNA of the CDR3 is TGCGCCAGCAGCTCACAGGTTGGGAACACTGAAGCTTTCTTT.

This sequence joins TRBV7-3 and TRBJ2-5, with TRBD2 matching over 15 bases. In germline, CDR1 is SGHTA, CDR2 FQGTGA. Losses at the gene ends were 6 bases for V and 5 bases for J; bases not matched to a gene: 7. The CDR3 is 16 residues long. The CDR3 loop reads CASSLTGLAGGETQYF. The CDR3 DNA sequence: TGTGCCAGCAGTCTGACTGGACTAGCGGGAGGGGAGACCCAGTACTTC.